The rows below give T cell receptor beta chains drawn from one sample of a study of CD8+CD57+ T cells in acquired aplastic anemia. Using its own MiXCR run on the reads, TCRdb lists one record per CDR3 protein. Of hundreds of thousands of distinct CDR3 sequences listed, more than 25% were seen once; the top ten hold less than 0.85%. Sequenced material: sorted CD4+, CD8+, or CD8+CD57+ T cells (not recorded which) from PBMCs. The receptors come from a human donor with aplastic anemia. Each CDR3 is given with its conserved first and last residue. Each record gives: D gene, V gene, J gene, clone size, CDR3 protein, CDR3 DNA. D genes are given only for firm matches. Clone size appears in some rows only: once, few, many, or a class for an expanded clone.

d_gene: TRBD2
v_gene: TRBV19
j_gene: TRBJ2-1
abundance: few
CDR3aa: CASSFFAGGYIEQFF
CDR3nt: TGTGCCAGTAGCTTCTTCGCGGGAGGCTACATTGAGCAGTTCTTC

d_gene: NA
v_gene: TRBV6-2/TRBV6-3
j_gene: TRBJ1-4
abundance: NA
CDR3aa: CASRGETVIWEKLFF
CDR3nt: TGTGCCAGCAGAGGCGAGACAGTAATTTGGGAAAAACTGTTTTTT

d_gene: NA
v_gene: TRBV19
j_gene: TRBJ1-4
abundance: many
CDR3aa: CASSIASEKLFF
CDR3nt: TGTGCCAGTAGTATAGCCTCTGAAAAACTGTTTTTT

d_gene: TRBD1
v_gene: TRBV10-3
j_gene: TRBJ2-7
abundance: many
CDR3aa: CAISESGNRGSYEQYF
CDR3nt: TGTGCCATCAGTGAAAGTGGAAACAGGGGATCCTACGAGCAGTACTTC

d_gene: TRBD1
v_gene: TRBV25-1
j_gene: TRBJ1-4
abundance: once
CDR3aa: CASSLYPRTGSGKLFF
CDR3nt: TGTGCCAGCAGTTTATATCCCCGGACAGGGAGTGGAAAACTGTTTTTT

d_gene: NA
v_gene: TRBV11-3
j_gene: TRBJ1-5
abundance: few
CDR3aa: CASSHPGVSQPQHF
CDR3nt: TGTGCCAGCAGCCATCCAGGTGTGAGTCAGCCCCAGCATTTT

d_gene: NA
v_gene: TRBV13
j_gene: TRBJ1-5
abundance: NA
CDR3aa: CASNVVDNQPQHF
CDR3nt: TGTGCCAGCAACGTCGTCGATAATCAGCCCCAGCATTTT

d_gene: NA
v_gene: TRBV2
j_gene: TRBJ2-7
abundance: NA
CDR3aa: CASSAGRFYEQYF
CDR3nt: TGTGCCAGCAGTGCGGGCAGATTCTACGAGCAGTACTTC

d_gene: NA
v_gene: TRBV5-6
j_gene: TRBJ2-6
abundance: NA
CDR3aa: CASGRGVSESGANVLTF
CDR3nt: TGTGCCAGCGGCAGGGGAGTTTCGGAATCTGGGGCCAACGTCCTGACTTTC

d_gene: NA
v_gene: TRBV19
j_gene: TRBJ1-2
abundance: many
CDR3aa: CASSKTDYGYTF
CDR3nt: TGTGCCAGTAGTAAGACAGACTATGGCTACACCTTC

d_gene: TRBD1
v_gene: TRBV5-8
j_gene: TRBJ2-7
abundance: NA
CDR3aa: CASSIARTGAHEQYF
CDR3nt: TGTGCCAGCAGCATTGCTAGGACAGGGGCCCACGAGCAGTACTTC

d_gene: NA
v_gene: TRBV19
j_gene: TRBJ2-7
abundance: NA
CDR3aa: CASTSYLGEQYF
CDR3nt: TGTGCCAGTACATCCTACCTAGGCGAGCAGTACTTC

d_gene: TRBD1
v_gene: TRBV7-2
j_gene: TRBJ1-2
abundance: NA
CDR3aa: CASSFYRGEGYTF
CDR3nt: TGTGCCAGCAGCTTCTACAGGGGCGAGGGCTACACCTTC

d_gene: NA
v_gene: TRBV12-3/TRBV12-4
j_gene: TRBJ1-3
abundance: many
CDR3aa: CASSSLSGNTIYF
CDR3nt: TGTGCCAGCAGTTCTCTCTCTGGAAACACCATATATTTT

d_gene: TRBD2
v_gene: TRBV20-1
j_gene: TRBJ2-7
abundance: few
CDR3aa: CSARTSGRATEQYF
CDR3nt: TGCAGTGCACGGACTAGCGGGAGAGCTACCGAGCAGTACTTC

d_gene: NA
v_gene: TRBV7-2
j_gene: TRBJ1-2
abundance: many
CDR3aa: CASSLASVGGYTF
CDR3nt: TGTGCCAGCAGCTTAGCCTCGGTCGGTGGCTACACCTTC

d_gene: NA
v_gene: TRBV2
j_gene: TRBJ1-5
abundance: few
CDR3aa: CASRDRDQPQHF
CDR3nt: TGTGCCAGTCGGGACCGCGATCAGCCCCAGCATTTT

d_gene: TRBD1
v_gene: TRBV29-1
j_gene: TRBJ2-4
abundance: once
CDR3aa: CSAKKGQGIVAKNIQYF
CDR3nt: TGCAGCGCCAAAAAGGGACAGGGCATAGTTGCCAAAAACATTCAGTACTTC

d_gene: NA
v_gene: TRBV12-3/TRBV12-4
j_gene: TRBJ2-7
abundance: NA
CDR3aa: CASSIFWDTPYEQYF
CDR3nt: TGTGCCAGCAGTATATTCTGGGATACGCCCTACGAGCAGTACTTC

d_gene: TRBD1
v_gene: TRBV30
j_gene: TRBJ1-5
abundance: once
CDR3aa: CAWSLPGGHQPQHF
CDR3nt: TGTGCCTGGAGTCTTCCAGGGGGCCATCAGCCCCAGCATTTT

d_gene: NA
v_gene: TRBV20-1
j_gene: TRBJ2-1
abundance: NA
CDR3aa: CSALTRDEQFF
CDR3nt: TGCAGTGCGCTTACTAGGGATGAGCAGTTCTTC

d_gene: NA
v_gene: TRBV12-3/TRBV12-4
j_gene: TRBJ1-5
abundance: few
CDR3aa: CASSLAQGHHYF
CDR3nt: TGTGCCAGCAGTTTAGCGCAGGGACACCATTATTTT

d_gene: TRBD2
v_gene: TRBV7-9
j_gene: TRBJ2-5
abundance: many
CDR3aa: CASSDEVGGGLVTQYF
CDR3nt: TGTGCCAGCAGCGACGAGGTCGGCGGGGGACTCGTGACCCAGTACTTC

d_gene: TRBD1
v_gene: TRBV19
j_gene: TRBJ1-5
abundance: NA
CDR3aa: CASSMGTGHQPRHF
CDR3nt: TGTGCCAGTAGTATGGGGACAGGGCATCAGCCCCGGCATTTT

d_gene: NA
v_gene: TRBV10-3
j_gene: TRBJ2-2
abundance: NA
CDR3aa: CASSEGQYTGELFF
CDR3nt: TGTGCCAGCAGTGAAGGACAGTACACCGGGGAGCTGTTTTTT

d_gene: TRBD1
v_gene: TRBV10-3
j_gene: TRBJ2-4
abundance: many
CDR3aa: CAISATGTGLRAIQYF
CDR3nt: TGTGCCATCAGCGCGACCGGGACAGGGCTTAGGGCCATTCAGTACTTC

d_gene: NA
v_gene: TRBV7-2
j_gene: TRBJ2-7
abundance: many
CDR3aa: CASSLGEMAHEQYF
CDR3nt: TGTGCCAGCAGCTTAGGTGAAATGGCCCACGAGCAGTACTTC

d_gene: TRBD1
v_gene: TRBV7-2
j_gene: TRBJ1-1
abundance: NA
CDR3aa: CASSLGTGPEAFF
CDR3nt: TGTGCCAGCAGCTTAGGGACAGGGCCTGAAGCTTTCTTT

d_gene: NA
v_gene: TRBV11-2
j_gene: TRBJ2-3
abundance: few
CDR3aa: CASSLIRRDTDTQYF
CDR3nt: TGTGCCAGCAGCTTAATTCGGCGCGACACAGATACGCAGTATTTT